The 24 T cell receptor beta chains in this list originate from one sample, sequenced in a study of shared clonotypes between healthy human individuals. Clones were read by immunoSEQ multiplex PCR, and TCRdb kept only the in-frame ones, dropping some. The table has over 2 million clones, roughly 94% seen once. Naive CD8 cells were CD45RO-negative, positively selected for CCR7, excluding terminally differentiated effector memory CD45RA+ cells. Specimen: naive CD8+ T cells sorted from blood. The origin of the receptors is a man between 18 and 35 years old in good health.

The V call is TRBV4-3, the J call TRBJ1-1; 7 positions match TRBD1. Germline loops: CDR1 LGHNA, CDR2 YSLEER. Unmatched junction bases numbered 18, after V lost 3 bases and J lost 11 bases. The CDR3 has 16 residues. In DNA form, the CDR3 reads TGCGCCAGCAGCCAGGAAAGTACAGGGGCCCGGTTTGGGGCTTTCTTT. This codes for CASSQESTGARFGAFF.

V usage is TRBV6-1 and J usage is TRBJ1-2; D is undetermined. Trimming shortened V by 3 bases and J by 14 bases, and 13 bases separated the two germline ends. Germline V gene data show CDR1 as MNHNS and CDR2 as SASEGT. CDR3 length: 11 amino acids. The CDR3 DNA follows: TGTGCCAGCAGTGAGTTTCAAGTGAGGACCTTC. It encodes CASSEFQVRTF.

The V and J genes are TRBV9 and TRBJ2-7, with D unclear. From germline, CDR1 is SGDLS and CDR2 YYNGEE. The CDR3 has 14 residues. V lost 4 bases and J 3 bases, leaving 14 bases between the germline ends. CDR3 sequence reads: CASSLGPQDYEQYF. CDR3 nucleotides: TGTGCCAGCAGCTTAGGACCCCAGGACTACGAGCAGTACTTC. Combining the CDR3 with reference TRBV9 and TRBJ2-7 gives the whole variable domain DSGVTQTPKHLITATGQRVTLRCSPRSGDLSVYWYQQSLDQGLQFLIQYYNGEERAKGNILERFSAQQFPDLHSELNLSSLELGDSALYFCASSLGPQDYEQYFGPGTRLTVT.

This chain connects TRBV11-2 to TRBJ1-6, with TRBD1 matching over 7 bases. CDR1 is SGHAT and CDR2 is FQNNGV in the germline V gene. The CDR3 contains 16 residues. Trimming at V came to 2 bases and at J to 7 bases, leaving 8 bases not matched to a gene. The CDR3 spells CASSLSPGGWNSPLHF. The DNA of the CDR3 is TGTGCCAGCAGCTTAAGCCCAGGGGGATGGAATTCACCCCTCCACTTT.

This chain joins TRBV6-1 and TRBJ1-2; D gene uncertain. Trimming cost V 1 base and J 7 bases, with 10 bases left between them. CDR1 is MNHNS and CDR2 is SASEGT in the germline V gene. CDR3 size: 13 residues. The CDR3 region is CASSEGSAGGYTF. The CDR3 nucleotides read TGTGCCAGCAGTGAAGGGTCTGCGGGTGGCTACACCTTC.

The rearrangement links TRBV27 to TRBJ2-1; TRBD2 matches 8 bases. The V segment lost 3 bases and the J segment 4 bases; nucleotides outside the gene matches: 5. This CDR3 comprises 15 residues. Germline loops: CDR1 MNHEY, CDR2 SMNVEV (reference sequence). The CDR3 nucleotides are TGTGCCAGCAGTTTCCTCGGGGGGGATTACAATGAGCAGTTCTTC. This gives the protein CASSFLGGDYNEQFF.

As DNA, the CDR3 is TGCGCCAGCAGCCCGGGGGCAGGGTTAGTCACTGAAGCTTTCTTT. The encoded protein is CASSPGAGLVTEAFF. The chain employs TRBV4-1 and TRBJ1-1; D perhaps matches TRBD1 (6 bases). This CDR3 is 15 amino acids long. Trimming shortened V by 4 bases and J by 4 bases, and 16 bases separated the two germline ends. Per germline, CDR1 MGHRA and CDR2 YSYEKL.

The chain joins TRBV4-3 to TRBJ2-7; weak D call: TRBD2 (6 bases). Germline CDR1 LGHNA, CDR2 YSLEER. The ends were cut back, 0 bases at V and 2 bases at J, with 14 bases in the middle. The CDR3 has 16 amino acids. CDR3 in amino acids: CASSQEEGLHPYEQYF. The CDR3 DNA is TGCGCCAGCAGCCAAGAGGAAGGACTACACCCCTACGAGCAGTACTTC.

This clone occurred once. The CDR3 sequence is CASSLGASGSMTDTQYF. The CDR3 nucleotides are TGCGCCAGCAGCTTGGGGGCTAGCGGGAGTATGACAGATACGCAGTATTTT. The chain is built from TRBV5-1 and TRBJ2-3; 10 positions match TRBD2. There are 17 residues in the CDR3. V trimming: 0 bases; J trimming: 3 bases; junction bases outside the gene matches: 7. CDR1 is SGHRS and CDR2 is YFSETQ in the germline V gene.

The gene calls are TRBV19 and TRBJ1-5; D unresolved. Germline CDR1 reads LNHDA; CDR2 reads SQIVND (reference sequence). The CDR3 consists of 13 residues. The ends were cut back, 8 bases at V and 5 bases at J, with 13 bases in the middle. The CDR3 DNA sequence: TGTGCCAGTTCCCCGGGGATGGATCAGCCCCAGCATTTT. Protein: CASSPGMDQPQHF. Combining the CDR3 with reference TRBV19 and TRBJ1-5 gives the whole variable domain DGGITQSPKYLFRKEGQNVTLSCEQNLNHDAMYWYRQDPGQGLRLIYYSQIVNDFQKGDIAEGYSVSREKKESFPLTVTSAQKNPTAFYLCASSPGMDQPQHFGDGTRLSIL.

This chain links TRBV2 with TRBJ1-2; 7 nucleotides agree with TRBD1. Germline CDR1 and CDR2: SNHLY and FYNNEI. Trimming removed 1 base from V and 3 bases from J; junction bases left unmatched: 5. The CDR3 runs 15 residues. CDR3 sequence (DNA): TGTGCCAGCAGTGAAGAAGGGGGCCTGGACTATGGCTACACCTTC. Its protein is CASSEEGGLDYGYTF.

The CDR3 spells CAISEAASSYEQYF. The CDR3 DNA follows: TGTGCCATCAGTGAGGCCGCTAGCTCCTACGAGCAGTACTTC. The V gene is TRBV10-3, the J gene TRBJ2-7; D gene uncertain. With 2 bases removed from V and 0 bases from J, the gap between germline ends came to 8 bases. CDR3 size: 14 residues. Germline CDR1 and CDR2: ENHRY and SYGVKD.

This chain uses TRBV28 with TRBJ2-7; D remains unclear. The V gene's germline CDR1 is MDHEN and CDR2 SYDVKM. The CDR3 consists of 16 residues. Deletions cut 5 bases from V and 3 bases from J, with 20 bases between. This CDR3 reads CASSPRVFPPFYEQYF. As DNA, the CDR3 is TGTGCCAGCAGTCCCCGCGTCTTCCCCCCCTTCTACGAGCAGTACTTC. Complete variable domain (other parts from reference TRBV28 and TRBJ2-7): DVKVTQSSRYLVKRTGEKVFLECVQDMDHENMFWYRQDPGLGLRLIYFSYDVKMKEKGDIPEGYSVSREKKERFSLILESASTNQTSMYLCASSPRVFPPFYEQYFGPGTRLTVT.

This clone was observed a handful of times. The V gene is TRBV5-3, the J gene TRBJ1-6; D unresolved. TRBV5-3 falls under the ORF class, with uncertain function. Trimming removed 4 bases from V and 9 bases from J, with 8 bases in between. The CDR3 is 12 residues long. This CDR3 is CARSPERSPLHF. CDR3 nucleotide sequence: TGTGCCAGAAGCCCGGAACGTTCACCCCTCCACTTT.

Here the CDR3 DNA reads TGTGCCAGCAGCTCGGTTTTGGGGGTCCACACTGAAGCTTTCTTT. Its translation: CASSSVLGVHTEAFF. The chain has TRBV13 and TRBJ1-1, with D possibly matching TRBD1 (5 bases). The germline V gene encodes CDR1 PRHDT and CDR2 FYEKMQ (reference sequence). The CDR3 extends over 15 amino acids. V gave up 4 bases and J gave up 3 bases, with 15 bases separating them. The whole variable domain, filled in from reference TRBV13 and TRBJ1-1, reads AAGVIQSPRHLIKEKRETATLKCYPIPRHDTVYWYQQGPGQDPQFLISFYEKMQSDKGSIPDRFSAQQFSDYHSELNMSSLELGDSALYFCASSSVLGVHTEAFFGQGTRLTVV.

This chain connects TRBV2 to TRBJ1-1; D is ambiguous. V was trimmed by 7 bases and J by 3 bases, leaving 15 bases between them. The CDR3 contains 14 residues. The germline V gene encodes CDR1 SNHLY and CDR2 FYNNEI. The CDR3 coding sequence is TGTGCCAGCACCGGCAGTAGAAGAGACACTGAAGCTTTCTTT. Amino acid sequence: CASTGSRRDTEAFF. Filled out from reference TRBV2 and TRBJ1-1, the complete variable domain reads EPEVTQTPSHQVTQMGQEVILRCVPISNHLYFYWYRQILGQKVEFLVSFYNNEISEKSEIFDDQFSVERPDGSNFTLKIRSTKLEDSAMYFCASTGSRRDTEAFFGQGTRLTVV.

The chain joins TRBV10-2 to TRBJ1-2, with 7 bases lining up with TRBD1. This CDR3 has 14 amino acids. Germline V gene lookup returns CDR1 WSHSY and CDR2 SAAADI. V dropped 2 bases and J dropped 2; count of bases not matched to a gene: 2. The CDR3 coding sequence is TGCGCCAGCAGTGAGGGGACAGAAAACTATGGCTACACCTTC. Amino acid sequence: CASSEGTENYGYTF.

The sample holds one count of this clone. The V gene is TRBV4-1, the J gene TRBJ2-7; 8 nucleotides line up with TRBD2. J was trimmed by 2 bases and V by 5 bases; bases with no gene match: 5. CDR3 length: 14 amino acids. CDR1 MGHRA and CDR2 YSYEKL come from the germline V gene. CDR3 nucleotides: TGCGCCAGCAGCTCTTCGGGGGGGACCTACGAGCAGTACTTC. Encoded protein: CASSSSGGTYEQYF.

Concerning this clone itself: This sample includes further DNA sequences coding for the same CDR3. The CDR3 DNA is TGTGCCTGGGAGCAGGGCTCTGGGGCCAACGTCCTGACTTTC. It translates to CAWEQGSGANVLTF. The J gene is TRBJ2-6, the V gene TRBV30; D possibly corresponds to TRBD1 (5 bases). The CDR3 contains 14 residues. Trimming removed 5 bases from V and 0 bases from J, with 8 bases in between. CDR1 is GTSNPN and CDR2 is SVGIG in the germline V gene (reference sequence). The full variable domain, in which reference TRBV30 and TRBJ2-6 provide the parts outside the CDR3, is SQTIHQWPATLVQPVGSPLSLECTVEGTSNPNLYWYRQAAGRGLQLLFYSVGIGQISSEVPQNLSASRPQDRQFILSSKKLLLSDSGFYLCAWEQGSGANVLTFGAGSRLTVL.

The chain links TRBV4-1 to TRBJ2-7; 11 nucleotides agree with TRBD2. This CDR3 spans 16 amino acids. Germline loops: CDR1 MGHRA, CDR2 YSYEKL. The junction had 6 bases not matched to a gene; V was cut back by 3 bases and J by 2 bases. CDR3 sequence (DNA): TGCGCCAGCAGCCACCTTAGCGGGGGGGATCCCTACGAGCAGTACTTC. This translates into CASSHLSGGDPYEQYF.

The CDR3 spells CAGWGGTDNEQFF. Here the CDR3 DNA reads TGTGCCGGGTGGGGGGGTACGGACAATGAGCAGTTCTTC. The rearrangement joins TRBV2 to TRBJ2-1; 7 bases map to TRBD2. The CDR3 is made up of 13 amino acids. V lost 11 bases, J lost 5 bases, and 9 bases stayed unmatched. CDR1 and CDR2 (germline): SNHLY, FYNNEI.

This chain uses TRBV4-1 with TRBJ2-5; TRBD2 matches 9 bases. After removal of 1 base from V and 3 bases from J, the junction contained 3 bases not matched to a gene. Germline V gene lookup returns CDR1 MGHRA and CDR2 YSYEKL. The CDR3 contains 15 residues. In nucleotides, the CDR3 is TGCGCCAGCAGCCAAGGACTAGCGGTTGAAGAGACCCAGTACTTC. As protein: CASSQGLAVEETQYF.

The V gene is TRBV5-6, the J gene TRBJ2-7; TRBD1 matches 9 bases. Germline CDR1 and CDR2: SGHDT and YYEEEE. The trim removed 5 bases at V and 5 bases at J, leaving 5 bases unmatched. The CDR3 has 13 residues. The CDR3 here is CASSWDRADEQYF. In DNA form, the CDR3 reads TGTGCCAGCAGTTGGGACAGGGCCGACGAGCAGTACTTC.

V gene TRBV7-9 combines with J gene TRBJ2-2; 7 positions match TRBD2. Losses at the gene ends were 10 bases for V and 1 base for J; bases not matched to a gene: 9. Germline V lookup: CDR1 SEHNR, CDR2 FQNEAQ (reference sequence). This CDR3 is 15 amino acids long. The CDR3 loop is CATEDGGENTGELFF. DNA for the CDR3: TGTGCCACCGAAGATGGGGGGGAGAACACCGGGGAGCTGTTTTTT.